What follows are 19 T cell receptor beta chains derived from one specimen sequenced in a study of Ad26.COV2.S vaccination and SARS-CoV-2 variants. TCRdb keeps only in-frame clones here, not all; method: immunoSEQ multiplex PCR. The table has about 370,000 clones, around 91% seen once. Treatment defined: around 19 received Ad26.COV2.S at low or high dose, single or two shots; five or six received placebo; per-sample allocation not given. Samples came from day 63 after the first vaccine or placebo injection. Specimen: peripheral blood, collected in a trial of Ad26.COV2.S vaccine versus placebo. The receptors stem from a person between 18 and 60 years old who received the Ad26.COV2.S COVID-19 vaccine or a placebo.

The CDR3 region is CASSQAGWANEKLFF. CDR3 nucleotides: TGCGCCAGCAGCCAAGCTGGCTGGGCTAATGAAAAACTGTTTTTT. The chain has TRBV4-3 and TRBJ1-4; D ambiguous. Trimming shortened V by 1 base and J by 3 bases, and 9 bases separated the two germline ends. This CDR3 has 15 residues. Germline loops: CDR1 LGHNA, CDR2 YSLEER.

The genes are TRBV5-1 and TRBJ2-3, with D possibly being TRBD2 (5 bases). V was shortened by 3 bases and J by 6 bases, with 8 bases between the two germline ends. The CDR3 contains 12 residues. In germline, CDR1 is SGHRS, CDR2 YFSETQ. The CDR3 DNA follows: TGCGCCAGCAGCTCTCCGGGGGATACGCAGTATTTT. Translated, it gives CASSSPGDTQYF.

In this sample, this clone turned up once. The rearrangement uses TRBV5-1 and TRBJ2-7; TRBD2 matches 11 bases. The V gene's germline CDR1 is SGHRS and CDR2 YFSETQ. CDR3 length: 15 residues. After removal of 0 bases from V and 6 bases from J, the junction contained 5 bases not matched to a gene. CDR3 amino acids: CASSLGLAGWGEQYF. In DNA, the CDR3 is TGCGCCAGCAGCTTGGGACTAGCGGGATGGGGCGAGCAGTACTTC.

This clone was counted a single time. The V gene is TRBV11-2, the J gene TRBJ2-7; 11 bases match TRBD1. With V trimmed by 6 bases and J by 4 bases, 8 bases remained unmatched. CDR1 SGHAT and CDR2 FQNNGV come from the germline V gene. The CDR3 totals 15 residues. The CDR3 DNA sequence: TGTGCCAGCAGTAGGGAGGGGACAGGGGGTTACGAGCAGTACTTC. As protein: CASSREGTGGYEQYF.

The chain recombines TRBV9 with TRBJ2-7; D gene ambiguous. V lost 0 bases, J lost 0 bases, and 7 bases lay in between. There are 14 residues in the CDR3. The germline V gene encodes CDR1 SGDLS and CDR2 YYNGEE. The CDR3 sequence: CASSVDGDSYEQYF. The CDR3, as DNA: TGTGCCAGCAGCGTAGATGGGGACTCCTACGAGCAGTACTTC.

The rearrangement links TRBV28 to TRBJ2-7; D might be TRBD1 or TRBD2, each matching 5 bases. The CDR3 spans 15 residues. The V and J ends lost 8 bases and 4 bases respectively, with 21 bases between them. Germline assignment: CDR1 MDHEN and CDR2 SYDVKM. The CDR3 coding sequence is TGTGCCAGCTACCCCCGAGGGGTAGGAACATACGAGCAGTACTTC. This gives the protein CASYPRGVGTYEQYF.

CDR3: CASSLTRTGNTEAFF. CDR3 sequence (DNA): TGTGCCAGCAGTTTAACGCGGACGGGGAACACTGAAGCTTTCTTT. The chain recombines TRBV27 with TRBJ1-1; D ambiguous. Germline V gene data show CDR1 as MNHEY and CDR2 as SMNVEV (reference sequence). The CDR3 spans 15 residues. The germline V and J ends were trimmed by 2 bases and 1 base, with 11 bases remaining between them.

The chain joins TRBV10-3 to TRBJ1-4, with no clear D. CDR3 length: 13 amino acids. Germline assignment: CDR1 ENHRY and CDR2 SYGVKD. Trimming removed 4 bases at V and 8 bases at J, with 11 bases between. The CDR3 region is CAISAQVGEKLFF. DNA of the CDR3: TGTGCCATCAGTGCTCAGGTTGGGGAAAAACTGTTTTTT.

The genes are TRBV6-2 or TRBV6-3 and TRBJ2-7; 10 nucleotides line up with TRBD1. The CDR3 loop spans 16 amino acids. V trimming: 2 bases; J trimming: 5 bases; junction bases outside the gene matches: 9. The germline CDR1 and CDR2 sequences are MNHEY and SVGEGT. The CDR3 protein is CASSYIRDRGSDEQYF. In nucleotides, the CDR3 is TGTGCCAGCAGTTACATCCGGGACAGGGGTTCCGACGAGCAGTACTTC.

The V and J genes are TRBV18 and TRBJ2-1, with TRBD1 matching over 9 bases. Per germline, CDR1 KGHSH and CDR2 LQKENI. V lost 4 bases to trimming and J lost 8 bases; unmatched junction nucleotides: 9. The CDR3 spans 15 residues. The CDR3 protein is CASSRNRGRRDEQFF. DNA of the CDR3: TGTGCCAGCTCACGAAACAGGGGGCGCCGCGATGAGCAGTTCTTC.

This rearrangement joins TRBV19 to TRBJ1-2; 8 bases fit TRBD1. V dropped 5 bases and J dropped 4; count of bases not matched to a gene: 3. The length of the CDR3 is 13 residues. Germline CDR1 is LNHDA and CDR2 is SQIVND (reference sequence). CDR3 in amino acids: CASSGGQVYGYTF. The CDR3 DNA reads TGTGCCAGTAGTGGGGGACAGGTCTATGGCTACACCTTC.

This chain connects TRBV6-2 or TRBV6-3 to TRBJ2-3, with 8 bases that match TRBD1. This CDR3 has 15 amino acids. Germline V gene lookup returns CDR1 MNHEY and CDR2 SVGEGT. The V and J ends lost 6 bases and 1 base, in that order; junction bases with no gene match: 6. In DNA, the CDR3 is TGTGCCAGCAGCTCACAGGGACAGGGCACAGATACGCAGTATTTT. It encodes CASSSQGQGTDTQYF.

V is TRBV30 and J is TRBJ1-4, with D possibly TRBD1 on 6 matching bases. Germline CDR1 is GTSNPN and CDR2 is SVGIG (reference sequence). The CDR3 is 14 amino acids. V was clipped by 5 bases and J by 8 bases, with 18 bases between them. The CDR3 loop reads CAWGKGGVSEKLFF. CDR3 nucleotides: TGTGCCTGGGGGAAGGGGGGGGTAAGCGAAAAACTGTTTTTT.

The chain joins TRBV7-2 to TRBJ1-2, with D possibly being TRBD1 (5 bases). This CDR3 spans 14 amino acids. Trimming shortened V by 5 bases and J by 3 bases, and 13 bases separated the two germline ends. The germline gives CDR1 SGHTA, CDR2 FQGNSA. The CDR3 coding sequence is TGTGCCAGCAGCAAAGCCCAGGGTGACTATGGCTACACCTTC. Residues: CASSKAQGDYGYTF.

This clone showed up just a few times. The chain employs TRBV30 and TRBJ1-6; D uncertain. The CDR3 is 13 amino acids. The V end lost 0 bases, the J end lost 6 bases, and 6 bases lay between the germline ends. Germline V gene sequence: CDR1 GTSNPN, CDR2 SVGIG (reference sequence). CDR3 loop: CAWSVKGNSPLHF. CDR3 nucleotide sequence: TGTGCCTGGAGTGTAAAGGGTAATTCACCCCTCCACTTT.

The CDR3 sequence is CAWSPGGRANTGELFF. The CDR3 DNA is TGTGCCTGGAGCCCGGGGGGACGTGCGAACACCGGGGAGCTGTTTTTT. V is TRBV30 and J is TRBJ2-2; 7 bases match TRBD2. The CDR3 has 16 amino acids. Germline V gene data show CDR1 as GTSNPN and CDR2 as SVGIG (reference sequence). Germline trimming cut 3 bases from V and 0 bases from J; bases unmatched to any gene: 7.

The chain carries TRBV7-3 and TRBJ1-1; 8 bases agree with TRBD1. Germline loops: CDR1 SGHTA, CDR2 FQGTGA. Germline trimming cut 3 bases from V and 2 bases from J; bases unmatched to any gene: 2. This CDR3 is built from 14 residues. The CDR3 reads CASSFDRGNTEAFF. The CDR3 bases are TGTGCCAGCAGCTTCGACAGGGGCAACACTGAAGCTTTCTTT.

The chain carries TRBV6-5 and TRBJ2-5; no clear D gene. The CDR3 is 14 amino acids. Trimming shortened V by 6 bases and J by 5 bases, and 16 bases separated the two germline ends. Looked up from germline, CDR1 is MNHEY and CDR2 is SVGAGI. The CDR3 here is CASRGGRPWETQYF. DNA of the CDR3: TGTGCCAGCAGAGGCGGTCGACCCTGGGAGACCCAGTACTTC.

The gene calls are TRBV27 and TRBJ2-1; the D gene could be TRBD1 or TRBD2 (6 bases each). The V and J ends lost 5 bases and 0 bases respectively, with 14 bases between them. The CDR3 contains 16 residues. The germline V gene has CDR1 MNHEY and CDR2 SMNVEV (reference sequence). CDR3 in amino acids: CASSPLGGPSYNEQFF. CDR3 coding DNA: TGTGCCAGCAGTCCCCTCGGGGGCCCCTCCTACAATGAGCAGTTCTTC.